The present T cell receptor beta chain was sequenced within a study of cytomegalovirus exposure and HLA in healthy donors. Points from the study as a whole: There was a cluster of highly shared sequence variants that was likely a sequencing artifact. The HLA-A and HLA-B alleles of most subjects were reportedly predicted accurately from TCR beta sequences. A later analysis linked a missense variant in DCLRE1C to the trimming of TCR beta V and J genes. The authors listed some 150 TCR beta chains as cytomegalovirus-associated.

Primers for the PCR totalled 60 Vbeta and 13 Jbeta. This table comes from immunoSEQ multiplex PCR, and its TCRdb copy is limited to in-frame clones, with some not included. The sample has about 78,000 clones; 80% are singletons. On this clone: Its antigen is not identified.

Sequencing was carried out using PBMCs. This clonotype was obtained from a man in his fifties in good health and CMV-seropositive.

CDR3 sequence (DNA): TGCAGCGTTGACACAGGCGCCAAAAACATTCAGTACTTC. Translation gives CSVDTGAKNIQYF. J is TRBJ2-4 and V is TRBV29-1; a possible D gene is TRBD1 (5 bases). CDR1 is SQVTM, CDR2 ANQGSEA, per germline. The V and J ends lost 3 bases and 1 base respectively, with 7 bases between them. The CDR3 has 13 residues. The full variable domain, in which reference TRBV29-1 and TRBJ2-4 provide the parts outside the CDR3, is SAVISQKPSRDICQRGTSLTIQCQVDSQVTMMFWYRQQPGQSLTLIATANQGSEATYESGFVIDKFPISRPNLTFSTLTVSNMSPEDSSIYLCSVDTGAKNIQYFGAGTRLSVL.